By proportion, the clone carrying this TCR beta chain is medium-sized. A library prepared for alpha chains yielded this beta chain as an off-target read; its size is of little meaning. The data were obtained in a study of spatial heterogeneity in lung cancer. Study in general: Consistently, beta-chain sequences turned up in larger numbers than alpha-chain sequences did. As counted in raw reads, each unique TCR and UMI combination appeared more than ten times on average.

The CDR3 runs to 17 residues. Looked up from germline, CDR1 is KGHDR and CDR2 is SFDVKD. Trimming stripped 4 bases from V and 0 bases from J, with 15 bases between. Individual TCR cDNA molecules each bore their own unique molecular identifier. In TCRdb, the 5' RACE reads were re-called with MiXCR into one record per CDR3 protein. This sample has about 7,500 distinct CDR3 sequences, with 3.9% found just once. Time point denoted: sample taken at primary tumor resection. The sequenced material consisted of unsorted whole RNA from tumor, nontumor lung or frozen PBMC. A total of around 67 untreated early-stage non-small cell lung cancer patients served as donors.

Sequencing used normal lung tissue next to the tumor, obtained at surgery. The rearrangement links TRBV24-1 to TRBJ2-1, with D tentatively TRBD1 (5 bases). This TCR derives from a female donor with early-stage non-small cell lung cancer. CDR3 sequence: CATSEGPRRSSYNEQFF. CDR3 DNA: TGTGCCACCAGTGAGGGGCCCCGGAGAAGCTCCTACAATGAGCAGTTCTTC.